The 13 T cell receptor beta chains below were found in one sample sequenced in a study of PD-L1 blockade in urothelial cancer. Using immunoSEQ multiplex PCR, the repertoire was profiled, and TCRdb retains in-frame clones only, with some absent. The sample records some 100,000 clones, approximately 90% being singletons. The sample in question was PBMCs, obtained around atezolizumab (anti-PD-L1) treatment. The source of these receptors is an elderly woman with urothelial cancer.

The chain links TRBV2 to TRBJ1-5; D is perhaps TRBD1 (6 bases). Germline V gene sequence: CDR1 SNHLY, CDR2 FYNNEI. The CDR3 spans 15 residues. Trimming shortened V by 6 bases and J by 4 bases, and 16 bases separated the two germline ends. The CDR3 is CASRAQGTLNQPQHF. CDR3 bases: TGTGCCAGCAGAGCACAGGGTACCCTTAATCAGCCCCAGCATTTT.

The J gene is TRBJ2-1, the V gene TRBV2, with D maybe TRBD2 (5 bases). Per germline, CDR1 SNHLY and CDR2 FYNNEI. Between the trimmed V and J ends, which lost 3 bases and 4 bases, there was a span of 13 bases. The CDR3 sequence is 15 residues long. The CDR3 nucleotides read TGTGCCAGCAGTGACGGAGGACCCGCTTACAATGAGCAGTTCTTC. Its protein product is CASSDGGPAYNEQFF.

The chain couples TRBV30 to TRBJ1-4; 8 positions agree with TRBD1. After removal of 0 bases from V and 5 bases from J, the junction contained 2 bases not matched to a gene. Germline loops: CDR1 GTSNPN, CDR2 SVGIG (reference sequence). The CDR3 consists of 14 residues. In DNA, the CDR3 is TGTGCCTGGAGTGTAGGGACAGGAAATGAAAAACTGTTTTTT. Its translation is CAWSVGTGNEKLFF.

The genes are TRBV28 and TRBJ1-5, with D unresolved. The CDR3 spans 16 residues. The V gene lost 4 bases and the J gene lost 2 bases, with 15 bases spanning the gap. Germline V CDR1 and CDR2: MDHEN, SYDVKM. The CDR3 nucleotides read TGTGCCAGCAGTTACCTAGGAACCGCCGGCAATCAGCCCCAGCATTTT. It is translated as CASSYLGTAGNQPQHF.

This clone appeared a few times. This rearrangement joins TRBV13 to TRBJ1-2; D unresolved. The V gene's germline CDR1 is PRHDT and CDR2 FYEKMQ (reference sequence). Trimming stripped 4 bases from V and 3 bases from J, with 9 bases between. This CDR3 region has 13 residues. For the CDR3, the DNA is TGTGCCAGCAGCTCAGGCAGCGACTATGGCTACACCTTC. Translating gives CASSSGSDYGYTF.

This clone was observed once. J is TRBJ1-5 and V is TRBV28; D gene unclear. Germline-derived CDR1 and CDR2 are MDHEN and SYDVKM. Between the trimmed V and J ends, which lost 3 bases and 4 bases, there was a span of 7 bases. The CDR3 contains 13 residues. In nucleotides, the CDR3 is TGTGCCAGCAGTTTTGACGGGAATCAGCCCCAGCATTTT. It specifies CASSFDGNQPQHF.

V gene TRBV6-4 combines with J gene TRBJ1-2; TRBD1 matches at 7 bases. CDR3 length: 13 amino acids. J gave up 4 bases and V 3 bases, and 2 bases lay outside the gene matches. The germline V gene encodes CDR1 MRHNA and CDR2 SNTAGT. CDR3 nucleotide sequence: TGTGCCAGCAGTGAACAGGGGTCCTATGGCTACACCTTC. Protein: CASSEQGSYGYTF.

This clone appeared once. V and J are TRBV6-1 and TRBJ1-1; D is ambiguous. This CDR3 is built from 15 residues. Looked up from germline, CDR1 is MNHNS and CDR2 is SASEGT. V lost 2 bases to trimming and J lost 1 base, with 11 bases between them. In DNA, the CDR3 is TGTGCCAGCAGTGAAAGTACAGTGAGGAACACTGAAGCTTTCTTT. Translated, it gives CASSESTVRNTEAFF.

This clone is a singleton in its sample. The chain couples TRBV9 to TRBJ1-3, with a possible D match to TRBD1 (6 bases). CDR1 and CDR2 (germline): SGDLS, YYNGEE. Trimming removed 4 bases at V and 0 bases at J, with 14 bases between. The CDR3 is 16 residues long. This CDR3 reads CASSPRTEASGNTIYF. The CDR3 nucleotides read TGTGCCAGCAGCCCCCGGACAGAAGCCTCTGGAAACACCATATATTTT. The full variable domain, in which reference TRBV9 and TRBJ1-3 provide the parts outside the CDR3, is DSGVTQTPKHLITATGQRVTLRCSPRSGDLSVYWYQQSLDQGLQFLIQYYNGEERAKGNILERFSAQQFPDLHSELNLSSLELGDSALYFCASSPRTEASGNTIYFGEGSWLTVV.

CDR3 DNA: TGTGCCAGCAGTTCATTAATAGCGGCTCCAACCAGAGAGACCCAGTACTTC. It translates to CASSSLIAAPTRETQYF. J is TRBJ2-5 and V is TRBV28; D is possibly TRBD2 (6 bases). The CDR3 is 17 residues long. From germline, CDR1 is MDHEN and CDR2 SYDVKM. The germline V and J ends were trimmed by 4 bases and 4 bases, with 22 bases remaining between them.

J is TRBJ2-1 and V is TRBV5-6, with 11 bases that match TRBD2. The CDR3 sequence is 15 residues long. The germline V gene encodes CDR1 SGHDT and CDR2 YYEEEE. The ends lost 2 bases at V and 9 bases at J; junction bases unmatched: 7. The DNA of the CDR3 is TGTGCCAGCAGCTTTAGGACTAGCGGGTTTGGTGAGCAGTTCTTC. Its protein is CASSFRTSGFGEQFF.

The chain uses TRBV5-1 and TRBJ1-5; TRBD1 matches at 9 bases. With 4 bases clipped from V and 0 bases from J, the junction kept 2 bases outside the gene matches. This CDR3 comprises 15 residues. The germline V gene encodes CDR1 SGHRS and CDR2 YFSETQ. The CDR3: CASSPTGGSNQPQHF. The CDR3 DNA is TGCGCCAGCAGCCCGACAGGGGGTAGCAATCAGCCCCAGCATTTT.

The CDR3 DNA reads as TGTGCCAGTAGTACCCGACAGGGCCGCACTGAAGCTTTCTTT. Translation: CASSTRQGRTEAFF. The rearrangement links TRBV19 to TRBJ1-1; the match to TRBD1 covers 7 bases. The J segment lost 4 bases and the V segment lost 4 bases, leaving 6 bases of the junction unmatched. Per germline, CDR1 LNHDA and CDR2 SQIVND (reference sequence). This CDR3 has 14 residues. The full variable domain, with the rest looked up from reference TRBV19 and TRBJ1-1, is DGGITQSPKYLFRKEGQNVTLSCEQNLNHDAMYWYRQDPGQGLRLIYYSQIVNDFQKGDIAEGYSVSREKKESFPLTVTSAQKNPTAFYLCASSTRQGRTEAFFGQGTRLTVV.